This record covers a single T cell receptor (beta chain). The entry originates in a study of blood T cell repertoires in COVID-19. Some clones are missing from TCRdb's copy, which holds only in-frame ones; the method was immunoSEQ multiplex PCR. The table has around 100,000 clones, around nine tenths seen once; the top ten hold 4.5% to 5.5%. The sequenced sample consisted of peripheral blood. The TCR originated in a man aged 50 or older with acute or convalescent COVID-19.

The CDR3 protein is CASRATGREQYF. In DNA, the CDR3 is TGTGCCAGCAGGGCAACAGGGCGCGAGCAGTACTTC. The rearrangement joins TRBV6-5 to TRBJ2-7; tentatively, D is TRBD1 (6 bases). The CDR3 has 12 amino acids. V shed 6 bases and J shed 6 bases, with 12 bases lying between them. Germline assignment: CDR1 MNHEY and CDR2 SVGAGI.